This is a list of T cell receptor beta chains from one sample in a study of blood T cell repertoires in COVID-19. The assay was immunoSEQ multiplex PCR, and TCRdb's table has in-frame clones only and misses some. The sample contains 350,000 to 400,000 clones, about 86% of which appear only once. The sequenced sample was peripheral blood. The receptors originated from a woman aged 60-70 years with COVID-19, enrolled during active disease. Both conserved end residues are part of each CDR3. A D gene is named only where the DNA matches it firmly. Expanded clones get a size class; other rows say once, few or many, or leave the size out.

TRBJ2-6 | - | TRBD1 | TRBV7-3 | CASSLTGTGVSGANVLTF | TGTGCCAGCAGCTTAACCGGGACAGGGGTCTCTGGGGCCAACGTCCTGACTTTC
TRBJ1-2 | - | - | TRBV19 | CASSPGRVGWGYGYTF | TGTGCCAGTAGTCCGGGCAGGGTCGGATGGGGCTATGGCTACACCTTC
TRBJ2-7 | - | TRBD1 | TRBV28 | CASRPIGQVSYEQYF | TGTGCCAGCAGACCCATCGGACAGGTATCCTACGAGCAGTACTTC
TRBJ1-5 | - | TRBD1 | TRBV30 | CAWDRQGGGQPQHF | TGTGCCTGGGATCGACAGGGGGGAGGTCAGCCCCAGCATTTT
TRBJ2-1 | - | TRBD2 | TRBV18 | CASSPPGLAGANWGNEQFF | TGTGCCAGCTCACCACCCGGTCTAGCGGGGGCCAACTGGGGCAATGAGCAGTTCTTC
TRBJ2-5 | - | TRBD2 | TRBV3-1/TRBV3-2 | CASSHRGGGQETQYF | TGTGCCAGCAGCCACCGGGGGGGCGGCCAAGAGACCCAGTACTTC
TRBJ2-3 | few | - | TRBV7-3 | CASSLGDRRKDTQYF | TGTGCCAGCAGCTTAGGAGACAGAAGGAAAGATACGCAGTATTTT
TRBJ2-1 | - | TRBD1 | TRBV4-2 | CASSPRDSQTYNEQFF | TGTGCCAGCAGCCCCCGGGACAGCCAAACCTACAATGAGCAGTTCTTC
TRBJ2-3 | - | TRBD2 | TRBV9 | CASSVGLAGGPSTDTQYF | TGTGCCAGCAGCGTAGGCCTAGCGGGGGGCCCGAGCACAGATACGCAGTATTTT
TRBJ2-7 | - | TRBD1 | TRBV27 | CASSDRGRGPTYEQYF | TGTGCCAGCAGCGACAGGGGGCGCGGGCCTACCTACGAGCAGTACTTC
TRBJ1-2 | few | TRBD1 | TRBV5-5 | CASSLEAGGSSGIYGYTF | TGTGCCAGCAGCTTGGAGGCAGGGGGCTCGTCAGGGATCTATGGCTACACCTTC
TRBJ2-7 | - | - | TRBV6-5 | CASSYSGAQTYEQYF | TGTGCCAGCAGTTACTCAGGGGCCCAAACCTACGAGCAGTACTTC
TRBJ2-5 | - | TRBD2 | TRBV4-1 | CASSQGAGGPGETQYF | TGCGCCAGCAGCCAAGGAGCGGGGGGGCCTGGGGAGACCCAGTACTTC
TRBJ1-3 | - | - | TRBV6-1 | CASSERNGAGNTIYF | TGTGCCAGCAGTGAAAGGAACGGGGCTGGAAACACCATATATTTT
TRBJ1-1 | - | TRBD1 | TRBV4-2 | CASSLQGAHITEAFF | TGTGCCAGCAGCCTACAGGGGGCGCACATCACTGAAGCTTTCTTT
TRBJ2-5 | - | - | TRBV12-2 | CASHQETQYF | TGTGCAAGTCACCAGGAGACCCAGTACTTC
TRBJ2-7 | - | TRBD1 | TRBV6-5 | CASTELGQGGGEQYF | TGTGCCAGCACGGAACTGGGACAGGGTGGTGGCGAGCAGTACTTC
TRBJ2-2 | once | TRBD1 | TRBV5-4 | CASSPRTGWDYTGELFF | TGTGCCAGCAGTCCGAGGACAGGGTGGGACTACACCGGGGAGCTGTTTTTT
TRBJ2-3 | - | TRBD1 | TRBV10-3 | CATGPGTGSTDTQYF | TGTGCCACCGGTCCCGGGACAGGGAGCACAGATACGCAGTATTTT
TRBJ2-1 | - | - | TRBV5-1 | CASSEGRSYNEQFF | TGCGCCAGCAGCGAGGGTCGCTCCTACAATGAGCAGTTCTTC
TRBJ1-1 | - | - | TRBV6-5 | CASIRGRTSNTEAFF | TGTGCCAGCATTAGAGGTAGAACTTCGAACACTGAAGCTTTCTTT
TRBJ2-7 | many | - | TRBV3-1/TRBV3-2 | CASRVKVTQNYEQYF | TGTGCCAGCAGAGTCAAAGTCACTCAAAACTACGAGCAGTACTTC
TRBJ2-3 | - | TRBD2 | TRBV7-9 | CASSPYQLAGTQYF | TGTGCCAGCAGCCCCTACCAGCTAGCGGGGACGCAGTATTTT
TRBJ1-2 | few | TRBD1 | TRBV9 | CASSVRAGGASYTF | TGTGCCAGCAGCGTACGCGCAGGGGGCGCATCCTACACCTTC
TRBJ1-2 | - | TRBD1 | TRBV5-1 | CASGTGTGYGYTF | TGCGCCAGCGGAACCGGGACAGGGTATGGCTACACCTTC
TRBJ1-2 | few | - | TRBV7-2 | CASSLVGADGYTF | TGTGCCAGCAGCTTAGTGGGGGCTGATGGCTACACCTTC
TRBJ2-3 | once | - | TRBV12-5 | CASDLQGRADTQYF | TGTGCTAGTGACCTACAGGGCCGGGCAGATACGCAGTATTTT
TRBJ2-5 | - | TRBD2 | TRBV29-1 | CSVEPSGGPETQYF | TGCAGCGTTGAACCCAGCGGGGGGCCCGAGACCCAGTACTTC
TRBJ1-2 | few | TRBD1 | TRBV19 | CASSTPGTGGPSNYGYTF | TGTGCCAGTAGTACGCCTGGGACAGGGGGCCCTTCTAACTATGGCTACACCTTC
TRBJ1-5 | once | - | TRBV2 | CASSQYSNQPQHF | TGTGCCAGCAGCCAGTATAGCAATCAGCCCCAGCATTTT
TRBJ2-5 | - | TRBD1 | TRBV11-1 | CASRQLTGGGETQYF | TGTGCCAGCAGGCAATTGACAGGGGGCGGGGAGACCCAGTACTTC
TRBJ2-5 | - | - | TRBV7-8 | CASSPSPETQYF | TGTGCCAGCAGCCCTTCCCCAGAGACCCAGTACTTC
TRBJ2-1 | - | TRBD2 | TRBV3-1/TRBV3-2 | CASSPSGASSYNEQFF | TGTGCCAGCAGCCCTAGCGGGGCGAGCTCCTACAATGAGCAGTTCTTC